This is a list of T cell receptor beta chains from one sample in a study of blood T cell repertoires in COVID-19. Profiling relied on immunoSEQ multiplex PCR, and the TCRdb table lists in-frame clones only, not all of them. In the table there are 400,000 or so clones, roughly 86% of which are singletons. The sequenced sample consisted of PBMCs or T cells enriched from blood (not recorded which). The receptors derive from a woman between 35 and 50 years old with acute COVID-19. Both conserved end residues are part of each CDR3. Fields, in order: clone size, J gene, V gene, D gene, CDR3 protein, CDR3 DNA. D genes are given only for firm matches. Where a row states a size, it is once, few, many or the class of an expanded clone; other rows omit it.

>few|TRBJ1-1|TRBV10-3|-
CAISEWEGTEAFF
TGTGCCATCAGCGAATGGGAGGGCACTGAAGCTTTCTTT
>-|TRBJ2-2|TRBV6-2/TRBV6-3|TRBD2
CASSYGWGGTGELFF
TGTGCCAGCAGTTACGGCTGGGGAGGGACCGGGGAGCTGTTTTTT
>-|TRBJ1-2|TRBV9|-
CASSVDSRGRGYTF
TGTGCCAGCAGCGTAGATTCCAGGGGAAGAGGCTACACCTTC
>-|TRBJ1-5|TRBV3-1/TRBV3-2|-
CASSPRNSNQPQHF
TGTGCCAGCAGCCCGAGGAATAGCAATCAGCCCCAGCATTTT
>-|TRBJ2-3|TRBV5-5|TRBD2
CASRPRRGVTTDTQYF
TGTGCCAGCAGACCCCGGCGGGGGGTAACCACAGATACGCAGTATTTT
>-|TRBJ1-6|TRBV5-4|-
CASSLDRVDSPLHF
TGTGCCAGCAGCTTGGACAGGGTCGATTCACCCCTCCACTTT
>-|TRBJ2-2|TRBV7-2|-
CASSPRDLHGELFF
TGTGCCAGCAGCCCTCGGGATTTGCACGGGGAGCTGTTTTTT
>once|TRBJ2-7|TRBV5-1|TRBD2
CASSLSLAGGLVEQYF
TGCGCCAGCAGCTTGTCCCTAGCGGGGGGGCTGGTCGAGCAGTACTTC
>many|TRBJ1-1|TRBV29-1|-
CSGWDYEIAGGAFF
TGCAGCGGGTGGGACTACGAAATTGCTGGGGGAGCTTTCTTT
>-|TRBJ2-1|TRBV3-1/TRBV3-2|-
CASSQDWGDEQFF
TGTGCCAGCAGCCAAGATTGGGGCGATGAGCAGTTCTTC
>-|TRBJ1-4|TRBV5-8|-
CASSSGWGREKLFF
TGTGCCAGCAGCTCAGGGTGGGGTCGTGAAAAACTGTTTTTT
>-|TRBJ2-7|TRBV4-2|-
CASSLNRDTPWNEQYF
TGTGCCAGCAGCCTCAACCGGGACACCCCGTGGAACGAGCAGTACTTC
>-|TRBJ2-2|TRBV5-8|-
CASSLMKGAGELFF
TGTGCCAGCAGCTTGATGAAGGGGGCCGGGGAGCTGTTTTTT
>-|TRBJ2-4|TRBV19|TRBD2
CASSLRGGNIRDPVDIQYF
TGTGCCAGTAGCCTTCGGGGGGGGAACATTCGAGATCCCGTGGACATTCAGTACTTC
>-|TRBJ2-5|TRBV19|-
CASSTGNQETQYF
TGTGCCAGTAGTACGGGTAACCAAGAGACCCAGTACTTC
>-|TRBJ2-1|TRBV10-3|TRBD2
CAISSASGGNEQFF
TGTGCCATCTCTTCGGCTAGCGGGGGCAATGAGCAGTTCTTC
>-|TRBJ1-1|TRBV7-9|-
CASSLEGVAEAFF
TGTGCCAGCAGCTTAGAAGGGGTGGCTGAAGCTTTCTTT
>-|TRBJ1-1|TRBV15|TRBD1
CATSRSTGGTEAFF
TGTGCCACCAGCAGATCCACAGGGGGCACTGAAGCTTTCTTT
>few|TRBJ1-2|TRBV5-6|-
CASSLVQPQNYGYTF
TGTGCCAGCAGCTTGGTACAGCCACAAAACTATGGCTACACCTTC
>-|TRBJ2-1|TRBV3-1/TRBV3-2|TRBD2
CASSQLAGGPKNEQFF
TGTGCCAGCAGCCAACTAGCGGGGGGGCCAAAAAATGAGCAGTTCTTC
>-|TRBJ2-2|TRBV4-1|-
CASSHFGTANTGELFF
TGCGCCAGCAGCCACTTCGGGACTGCGAACACCGGGGAGCTGTTTTTT
>-|TRBJ2-2|TRBV7-8|TRBD1
CASSTGIRDRGVTGELFF
TGTGCCAGCAGCACAGGAATCCGGGACAGGGGGGTCACCGGGGAGCTGTTTTTT
>-|TRBJ2-3|TRBV10-3|TRBD2
CAISESAGGTSTDTQYF
TGTGCCATCAGTGAATCAGCGGGGGGGACTAGCACAGATACGCAGTATTTT
>-|TRBJ2-1|TRBV5-1|-
CASSSHILTSSYNEQFF
TGCGCCAGCAGCTCCCATATATTAACTAGCTCCTACAATGAGCAGTTCTTC
>-|TRBJ1-4|TRBV29-1|TRBD1
CSAWDSDEKLFF
TGCAGCGCATGGGACAGCGATGAAAAACTGTTTTTT
>-|TRBJ2-1|TRBV29-1|TRBD1
CSGDRGLNEQFF
TGCAGCGGGGACAGGGGGCTTAATGAGCAGTTCTTC
>-|TRBJ1-2|TRBV5-1|-
CASSLVVGQGSGYTF
TGCGCCAGCAGCTTGGTAGTCGGTCAGGGGTCTGGCTACACCTTC
>-|TRBJ2-2|TRBV10-3|TRBD1
CAISPGQGSTGELFF
TGTGCCATCAGTCCGGGACAGGGTTCCACCGGGGAGCTGTTTTTT
>once|TRBJ1-3|TRBV6-5|-
CASAGPGAGNTIYF
TGTGCCAGCGCTGGTCCAGGGGCTGGAAACACCATATATTTT
>-|TRBJ1-2|TRBV2|TRBD1
CASSVQGGAYGYTF
TGTGCCAGCAGTGTACAGGGGGGCGCATATGGCTACACCTTC
>-|TRBJ1-1|TRBV2|-
CASSELGVLNTEAFF
TGTGCCAGCAGTGAATTAGGGGTCCTGAACACTGAAGCTTTCTTT
>-|TRBJ1-2|TRBV10-3|TRBD1
CATREFGQGTYGYTF
TGTGCCACCAGAGAGTTCGGACAGGGGACTTATGGCTACACCTTC
>-|TRBJ1-6|TRBV4-2|-
CASSQEAQGNSPLHF
TGTGCCAGCAGCCAAGAGGCACAGGGTAATTCACCCCTCCACTTT
>-|TRBJ2-4|TRBV5-1|TRBD1
CASSLTKTGVENIQYF
TGCGCCAGCAGCTTGACGAAGACAGGGGTCGAAAACATTCAGTACTTC
>few|TRBJ2-7|TRBV5-6|-
CASSFEGNEQYF
TGTGCCAGCAGCTTCGAGGGAAACGAGCAGTACTTC
>-|TRBJ1-5|TRBV6-5|-
CASRGAHGDQPQHF
TGTGCCAGCAGAGGGGCGCATGGCGATCAGCCCCAGCATTTT
>-|TRBJ2-7|TRBV6-5|-
CASSYAPEQYF
TGTGCCAGCAGCTATGCTCCCGAGCAGTACTTC
>-|TRBJ2-1|TRBV2|-
CASTPGEWSNEQFF
TGTGCCAGCACCCCCGGAGAGTGGTCCAATGAGCAGTTCTTC
>-|TRBJ2-5|TRBV24-1|TRBD1
CATSDYGQGPETQYF
TGTGCCACCAGTGATTATGGACAGGGACCAGAGACCCAGTACTTC
>once|TRBJ2-3|TRBV29-1|TRBD2
CSVGRRGADTQYF
TGCAGCGTTGGGCGGCGGGGGGCAGATACGCAGTATTTT
>-|TRBJ2-2|TRBV5-5|-
CASSLPWKGAGELFF
TGTGCCAGCAGCTTGCCCTGGAAGGGGGCCGGGGAGCTGTTTTTT
>-|TRBJ2-5|TRBV5-1|TRBD2
CASSSGLVVETQYF
TGCGCCAGCAGCTCGGGACTAGTCGTAGAGACCCAGTACTTC
>-|TRBJ1-1|TRBV29-1|TRBD1
CSGGQAMNTEAFF
TGCAGCGGAGGACAGGCCATGAACACTGAAGCTTTCTTT
>-|TRBJ1-2|TRBV5-4|-
CASSPSGQNYGYTF
TGTGCCAGCAGCCCTAGCGGACAGAACTATGGCTACACCTTC
>-|TRBJ1-4|TRBV10-3|TRBD1
CAISAAGQSEKLFF
TGTGCCATCAGTGCGGCGGGACAGTCGGAAAAACTGTTTTTT
>-|TRBJ1-2|TRBV24-1|TRBD1
CATSEPTGGPANYGYTF
TGTGCCACCAGTGAGCCGACAGGGGGCCCTGCTAACTATGGCTACACCTTC
>few|TRBJ1-1|TRBV2|TRBD1
CASSRQGNTEAFF
TGTGCCAGCAGTCGACAGGGGAACACTGAAGCTTTCTTT
>-|TRBJ1-2|TRBV12-3/TRBV12-4|-
CASSRTANYGYTF
TGTGCCAGCAGCCGGACAGCTAACTATGGCTACACCTTC
>-|TRBJ2-7|TRBV6-2/TRBV6-3|-
CASSFLYSSYEQYF
TGTGCCAGCAGTTTTCTCTACAGCTCCTACGAGCAGTACTTC